This TCR beta chain came from a study of technical replicates of blood from a few donors. V lost 6 bases and J 1 base, leaving 19 bases between the germline ends. CDR1 MDHEN and CDR2 SYDVKM come from the germline V gene. This CDR3 has 17 amino acids. Clones were sequenced by immunoSEQ multiplex PCR, and TCRdb holds only the in-frame ones, with some missing. In the table there are 60,000 to 85,000 clones, 90% to 95% of which are singletons. This receptor was obtained from a human donor in good health. The V and J genes are TRBV28 and TRBJ1-5; D is unresolved. The specimen sequenced was T cells isolated from PBMCs. CDR3 in amino acids: CASSHWSFEWSNQPQHF. Here the CDR3 DNA reads TGTGCCAGCAGCCACTGGTCCTTCGAGTGGAGCAATCAGCCCCAGCATTTT.